These 6 T cell receptor beta chains were sequenced from one sample in a study of CD8 T cells in Susac syndrome. RNA amounts of 0.5 to 1 ug underwent reverse transcription with random hexamers. TCRdb reanalysed the immunoSEQ multiplex PCR reads using MiXCR and keeps one entry per CDR3 protein. The repertoire includes about 140,000 distinct CDR3 sequences, 85% to 95% of them detected once, and about 0.14% sits in the top ten. The sequencing input was CD4+ T cells from PBMCs. The receptor source for this set is a human donor with Susac syndrome.

The V gene is TRBV20-1, the J gene TRBJ2-7; perhaps TRBD2 as D (5 bases). Trimming removed 0 bases from V and 4 bases from J, with 7 bases in between. This CDR3 is 12 amino acids long. Per the germline V gene, CDR1 is DFQATT and CDR2 is SNEGSKA (reference sequence). The CDR3 DNA reads as TGCAGTGCTAGAGATACTAGTTACGAGCAGTACTTC. It specifies CSARDTSYEQYF.

This chain uses TRBV30 with TRBJ2-4; 8 bases are a match to TRBD1. Trimming removed 0 bases from V and 4 bases from J; junction bases left unmatched: 8. This CDR3 region has 16 residues. Germline values: CDR1 GTSNPN, CDR2 SVGIG (reference sequence). The CDR3 sequence: CAWSVPEDRAKNIQYF. The CDR3 nucleotides read TGTGCCTGGAGTGTACCCGAGGACAGGGCAAAAAACATTCAGTACTTC.

The chain couples TRBV7-2 to TRBJ2-3; D not resolved. The CDR3 extends over 14 amino acids. The ends were cut back, 4 bases at V and 1 base at J, with 9 bases in the middle. Germline CDR1 and CDR2: SGHTA and FQGNSA. CDR3: CASSSLGRTDTQYF. DNA of the CDR3: TGTGCCAGCAGCTCCTTGGGCCGCACAGATACGCAGTATTTT.

This rearrangement joins TRBV20-1 to TRBJ2-7, with 7 bases lining up with TRBD1. V was clipped by 6 bases and J by 2 bases; unmatched bases: 4. This CDR3 has 12 amino acids. CDR1 and CDR2 from the germline V gene are DFQATT and SNEGSKA (reference sequence). The CDR3 nucleotides are TGCAGTGCCGGGACAGTTGCCTACGAGCAGTACTTC. Amino acids: CSAGTVAYEQYF.

V gene TRBV14 combines with J gene TRBJ2-3; D might be TRBD2 (6 bases). CDR3 size: 14 residues. Germline V gene data show CDR1 as SGHDN and CDR2 as FVKESK. V shed 4 bases and J shed 2 bases, with 10 bases lying between them. CDR3 sequence reads: CASSLWRDTDTQYF. The CDR3 nucleotides read TGTGCCAGCAGCCTGTGGAGGGACACAGATACGCAGTATTTT.

V usage is TRBV15 and J usage is TRBJ2-7; D tentatively reads TRBD1 or TRBD2 (5 bases each). V dropped 1 base and J dropped 4 bases, with 8 bases sitting between them. This CDR3 is built from 13 residues. Germline-derived CDR1 and CDR2 are LNHNV and YYDKDF (reference sequence). The CDR3 region is CATSRGGIYEQYF. CDR3 in DNA: TGTGCCACCAGCAGAGGGGGGATTTACGAGCAGTACTTC.